A single sample gave rise to the 4 T cell receptor beta chains below, sequenced in a study of blood T cell repertoires in COVID-19. Sequencing was performed with immunoSEQ multiplex PCR; in TCRdb, only in-frame clones are kept and a portion is missing. The sample holds about 220,000 clones, roughly 87% seen once. Input material: peripheral blood. These receptors originate from a man aged 35 to 55 with active or convalescent COVID-19.

The rearrangement joins TRBV4-1 to TRBJ1-1; D perhaps matches TRBD1 (6 bases). CDR1 and CDR2 (germline): MGHRA, YSYEKL. This CDR3 contains 16 residues. V was pared by 1 base and J by 2 bases, with 14 bases between. CDR3 nucleotide sequence: TGCGCCAGCAGCCAAGTTTATTACAGGGAAAACACTGAAGCTTTCTTT. It specifies CASSQVYYRENTEAFF.

The rearrangement joins TRBV4-1 to TRBJ1-1, with TRBD1 identical over 8 bases. The ends lost 4 bases at V and 5 bases at J; junction bases unmatched: 6. This CDR3 contains 14 residues. The germline gives CDR1 MGHRA, CDR2 YSYEKL. CDR3 residues: CASSPTGVGTEAFF. The CDR3, as DNA: TGCGCCAGCAGCCCGACAGGGGTAGGGACTGAAGCTTTCTTT.

The chain joins TRBV19 to TRBJ1-6; D is possibly TRBD1 (6 bases). CDR3 length: 14 residues. Germline CDR1 and CDR2: LNHDA and SQIVND (reference sequence). The V end lost 3 bases, the J end lost 10 bases, and 13 bases lay between the germline ends. The CDR3 protein is CASSITGIESPLHF. The CDR3 region has the DNA TGTGCCAGTAGTATCACAGGGATCGAGTCACCCCTCCACTTT.

The CDR3 DNA sequence: TGTGCCAGCAGCTTAGCGGGGGCCCTTGTGGGCACTGAAGCTTTCTTT. Translated: CASSLAGALVGTEAFF. This sequence joins TRBV7-2 and TRBJ1-1, with TRBD1 as a possible D gene (6 bases). The CDR3 length is 16 residues. Germline loops: CDR1 SGHTA, CDR2 FQGNSA. The V gene lost 0 bases and the J gene lost 4 bases, with 15 bases spanning the gap.